This TCR beta chain emerged from a study of blood T cell repertoires in COVID-19. Across the whole study: The cDNA or gDNA used as material had been derived from T cells, B-cell-depleted T cells, or PBMCs.

Original processing methods: Reference gene primers were amplified, and this amplification served to estimate nucleated cell counts. Sequencing was performed with immunoSEQ multiplex PCR; in TCRdb, only in-frame clones are kept and a portion is missing. V, J and clone size derive from that table, while D and trimming were established from the DNA sequence. The sample has about 220,000 clones; over 75% are singletons. The CDR3 loop spans 12 amino acids. After removal of 6 bases from V and 14 bases from J, the junction contained 9 bases not matched to a gene. The germline CDR1 and CDR2 sequences are LNHDA and SQIVND (reference sequence). Participants, about 18 to 100 years old, spanned fewer than 25 US areas. Participants were placed into cohorts based on the clinical history they reported.

Sequenced input: PBMCs or T cells enriched from blood (not recorded which). The source of this sequence is a woman aged 55-69 years who had recovered from COVID-19. The chain couples TRBV19 to TRBJ1-4; the match to TRBD1 covers 7 bases. CDR3 loop: CASSESQGTLFF. In DNA, the CDR3 is TGTGCCAGTAGCGAATCACAGGGGACCCTGTTTTTT.